The 14 T cell receptor beta chains in this list originate from one sample, sequenced in a study of T cells in localized non-small cell lung cancer. Method: immunoSEQ multiplex PCR; TCRdb's copy keeps in-frame clones and lacks some. The sample contains roughly 50,000 clones, about four fifths of which appear only once. The source was peripheral blood, collected before any cancer treatment. These receptors were collected from a female donor over 55 with stage II squamous cell lung carcinoma.

The V and J genes are TRBV6-6 and TRBJ1-5; 9 bases match TRBD1. CDR3 length equals 15 residues. With V trimmed by 6 bases and J by 5 bases, 8 bases remained unmatched. From germline, CDR1 is MNHNY and CDR2 SVGAGI (reference sequence). CDR3: CASSVRGQGHQPQHF. CDR3 nucleotides: TGTGCCAGCAGCGTGCGGGGACAGGGACATCAGCCCCAGCATTTT.

The J gene is TRBJ2-7, the V gene TRBV18; TRBD1 is a possible D gene (6 bases). The germline gives CDR1 KGHSH, CDR2 LQKENI. V was pared by 2 bases and J by 5 bases, with 16 bases between. This CDR3 is built from 15 residues. The CDR3 DNA reads TGTGCCAGCTCACCAGTCAGGGGTAGTAGCAACGAGCAGTACTTC. Protein sequence: CASSPVRGSSNEQYF.

The chain couples TRBV7-3 to TRBJ2-7; the match to TRBD1 covers 10 bases. Germline V gene sequence: CDR1 SGHTA, CDR2 FQGTGA. The CDR3 has 15 residues. V lost 5 bases and J lost 0; bases outside the gene matches: 4. For the CDR3, the DNA is TGTGCCAGCAGCCCCGGGACAGGGGTCTCCTACGAGCAGTACTTC. This gives the protein CASSPGTGVSYEQYF.

The chain couples TRBV6-5 to TRBJ2-1; the D gene is possibly TRBD2 (6 bases). In germline, CDR1 is MNHEY, CDR2 SVGAGI. Trimming removed 6 bases from V and 1 base from J, with 13 bases in between. The CDR3 covers 15 residues. CDR3 DNA: TGTGCCAGCAGGCCGCAAGGAGGGTCCTACAATGAGCAGTTCTTC. It translates to CASRPQGGSYNEQFF.

The genes are TRBV9 and TRBJ1-1; TRBD1 matches 8 bases. In germline, CDR1 is SGDLS, CDR2 YYNGEE. V was pared by 4 bases and J by 4 bases, with 6 bases of the junction left unmatched. This CDR3 comprises 14 residues. The CDR3 here is CASSSQGAGTEAFF. The CDR3 DNA follows: TGTGCCAGCAGCTCCCAGGGGGCGGGCACTGAAGCTTTCTTT.

The chain carries TRBV7-9 and TRBJ1-1; D ambiguous. The CDR3 is 12 amino acids. The germline V gene has CDR1 SEHNR and CDR2 FQNEAQ (reference sequence). V gave up 5 bases and J gave up 8 bases, with 12 bases separating them. CDR3 in DNA: TGTGCCAGCAGCGCCTGGCCTGGGGAAGCTTTCTTT. This encodes CASSAWPGEAFF.

The chain combines TRBV25-1 with TRBJ1-4; TRBD1 is a possible D gene (6 bases). Trimming removed 3 bases at V and 5 bases at J, with 13 bases between. The CDR3 covers 15 residues. Germline V CDR1 and CDR2: MGHDK, SYGVNS. DNA for the CDR3: TGTGCCAGCAGTGACACCGGGGGCCGGAATGAAAAACTGTTTTTT. The encoded protein is CASSDTGGRNEKLFF.

The chain is built from TRBV29-1 and TRBJ1-5; D gene unclear. V dropped 4 bases and J dropped 2 bases, with 12 bases sitting between them. The CDR3 loop spans 14 amino acids. Germline V CDR1 and CDR2: SQVTM, ANQGSEA. The CDR3 region has the DNA TGCAGCGTTGGGAATGCCCTGGGCAATCAGCCCCAGCATTTT. Amino acids: CSVGNALGNQPQHF.

V gene TRBV5-1 combines with J gene TRBJ1-1; 8 bases map to TRBD1. The germline V gene has CDR1 SGHRS and CDR2 YFSETQ. CDR3 length equals 16 residues. After removal of 2 bases from V and 6 bases from J, the junction contained 12 bases not matched to a gene. The CDR3 DNA reads TGCGCCAGCAGCTTCGGACAGGGAGGGAGAGGGGCTGAAGCTTTCTTT. It specifies CASSFGQGGRGAEAFF.

V is TRBV9 and J is TRBJ1-2, with D tentatively TRBD1 (6 bases). The CDR3 runs 15 residues. The germline gives CDR1 SGDLS, CDR2 YYNGEE. The V gene lost 4 bases and the J gene lost 9 bases, with 22 bases spanning the gap. CDR3 in DNA: TGTGCCAGCAGCCCAGGGGCGGGGCAGGAGGCTAGCTACACCTTC. Translating gives CASSPGAGQEASYTF.

The CDR3 coding sequence is TGTGCCAGTACCTCCGCCCGGTTGGCAGGGCGAGGCGCTTTCTTT. Its translation: CASTSARLAGRGAFF. The chain employs TRBV19 and TRBJ1-1, with D possibly being TRBD1 (5 bases). The CDR3 consists of 15 residues. Germline CDR1 is LNHDA and CDR2 is SQIVND (reference sequence). Trimming took 7 bases from V and 11 from J, leaving 26 bases between them.

This chain links TRBV6-4 with TRBJ2-2; the match to TRBD1 covers 7 bases. Unmatched junction bases numbered 2, after V lost 7 bases and J lost 0 bases. Germline CDR1 MRHNA, CDR2 SNTAGT. The CDR3 is made up of 14 amino acids. The CDR3 here is CASKTGANTGELFF. CDR3 DNA: TGTGCCAGCAAAACAGGGGCGAACACCGGGGAGCTGTTTTTT.

The rearrangement links TRBV2 to TRBJ2-1; 10 nucleotides line up with TRBD1. V shed 4 bases and J 7 bases; nucleotides not matched to a gene: 7. Germline lookup yields CDR1 SNHLY and CDR2 FYNNEI. The CDR3 sequence is 15 residues long. The CDR3 reads CASSGRDRGKNEQFF. The CDR3 coding sequence is TGTGCCAGCAGTGGCCGGGACAGGGGAAAAAATGAGCAGTTCTTC.

This clone was observed a single time. This chain links TRBV7-3 with TRBJ2-6; D remains unclear. The CDR3 extends over 17 amino acids. The V and J ends lost 3 bases and 0 bases respectively, with 12 bases between them. Germline CDR1 and CDR2: SGHTA and FQGTGA. CDR3 sequence reads: CASSLGPPPSGANVLTF. The DNA for the CDR3 is TGTGCCAGCAGCTTGGGTCCTCCACCCTCTGGGGCCAACGTCCTGACTTTC. Full variable domain (rest looked up from reference TRBV7-3 and TRBJ2-6): GAGVSQTPSNKVTEKGKYVELRCDPISGHTALYWYRQSLGQGPEFLIYFQGTGAADDSGLPNDRFFAVRPEGSVSTLKIQRTERGDSAVYLCASSLGPPPSGANVLTFGAGSRLTVL.